The 6 T cell receptor beta chains listed next were all sequenced from one sample in a study of T cells after posttransplantation cyclophosphamide. Busulfan-fludarabine conditioning, marrow transplant, and cyclophosphamide on days +3 and +4 were administered. Only in-frame clones appear in the TCRdb table, and some are missing; sequencing was by immunoSEQ multiplex PCR. In total the sample includes about 5,400 clones, none of them seen once. The sample in question was PBMCs, obtained after allogeneic stem cell transplant with posttransplant cyclophosphamide. The receptor set was obtained from a female patient between 30 and 45 years old who received an allogeneic stem cell transplant from an unrelated donor, was CMV-positive, and had acute and chronic GVHD. Some T cells may have originated in the graft donor.

This clone is labeled medium-sized (0.01 to 0.1%). The CDR3 region has the DNA TGTGCCAGCGATCATAGCGGGAGCGGGCAAGAGACCCAGTACTTC. It translates to CASDHSGSGQETQYF. The V and J genes are TRBV2 and TRBJ2-5, with 9 bases lining up with TRBD2. The V gene end was trimmed by 8 bases and the J gene end by 2 bases; junction bases not matched to a gene: 9. There are 15 residues in the CDR3. Germline V gives CDR1 SNHLY, CDR2 FYNNEI.

There are many counts of this clone. The chain is built from TRBV11-2 and TRBJ1-1, with 7 bases lining up with TRBD1. This CDR3 has 15 amino acids. CDR1 is SGHAT and CDR2 is FQNNGV in the germline V gene. V was clipped by 6 bases and J by 3 bases; unmatched bases: 10. CDR3 nucleotides: TGTGCCAGCAGGCGTAGATCAGGGGGGTACACTGAAGCTTTCTTT. Encoded protein: CASRRRSGGYTEAFF.

This clone showed up many times. V gene TRBV4-2 combines with J gene TRBJ2-3, with a possible D match to TRBD1 (7 bases). V lost 5 bases and J lost 0, with 21 bases in between. The CDR3 totals 18 residues. Germline V gene lookup returns CDR1 LGHNA and CDR2 YNFKEQ. CDR3 region: CASSFRGVVQASTDTQYF. As DNA, the CDR3 is TGTGCCAGCAGCTTCAGGGGGGTGGTGCAGGCAAGCACAGATACGCAGTATTTT.

This clone was recorded many times. The V and J genes are TRBV6-6 and TRBJ2-1; 7 bases align to TRBD2. V was clipped by 4 bases and J by 4 bases; unmatched bases: 7. The length of the CDR3 is 15 residues. Germline V CDR1 and CDR2: MNHNY, SVGAGI (reference sequence). The CDR3: CASSLPGLSYNEQFF. CDR3 sequence (DNA): TGTGCCAGCAGTTTACCGGGACTATCTTACAATGAGCAGTTCTTC.

V gene TRBV5-5 combines with J gene TRBJ1-6; D remains unclear. V was clipped by 0 bases and J by 7 bases, with 8 bases between them. The CDR3 contains 14 residues. The germline V gene has CDR1 SGHKS and CDR2 YYEKEE (reference sequence). The CDR3 region is CASSLVQRNSPLHF. CDR3 coding DNA: TGTGCCAGCAGCTTGGTACAGAGAAATTCACCCCTCCACTTT.

This clone was observed many times. The chain uses TRBV7-2 and TRBJ2-7; D ambiguous. Per the germline V gene, CDR1 is SGHTA and CDR2 is FQGNSA. The ends were cut back, 2 bases at V and 9 bases at J, with 14 bases in the middle. The CDR3 has 13 amino acids. The CDR3 region has the DNA TGTGCCAGCAGCTTATTGCAGGCTCGATTGCAGTACTTC. As protein: CASSLLQARLQYF.